This T cell receptor beta chain comes out of a study of T cell repertoires in cytomegalovirus infection (dated by TCRdb to about 2019). Study-wide context: Peptide stimulations targeted recently identified HLA-C-restricted CMV epitopes, whose presentation resists viral immunomodulation, together with well-studied HLA-B-restricted epitopes. Because public TCR beta signatures pointed to carriage of CMV infection together with the matching HLA type, the HLA type of each donor mattered for the analysis. Study-wide conclusions, independent of this receptor: The ex vivo response was dominated by HLA-C-restricted CMV-specific TCR beta clonotypes, and the single most frequent clonotype in two of eight donors was supplied by these HLA-C-restricted clonotypes. In both this cohort and an independent roughly 400-donor cohort, the cumulative frequency of public TCR beta family members distinguished carriers of CMV infection plus the relevant HLA type.

Turning to this clonotype: Its specific antigen is unknown. No clone much larger than this one lies a single base away; base qualities are absent.

The meaning of the sample's treatment or condition label: in vitro stimulation with specific CMV peptide epitopes to enrich CMV-specific T cells. The run used an Illumina HiSeq 1500. TCRdb took the public reads, trimmed them with fastp at Q25, ran MiXCR for clone calling and kept in-frame beta chains. For every CDR3 protein sequence, its rows merge into one entry that carries the most common genes and DNA. A total of nearly 700,000 distinct CDR3 sequences appear in this sample, around a third of them only once. The top ten clonotypes cover about 18% of the sample. V ends up 1 base short and J 5 bases short, with an unmatched junction base count of 4. Via the germline V gene, CDR1 is MGHRA and CDR2 YSYEKL. There are 14 amino acids in the CDR3, from cysteine to phenylalanine inclusive. Of all the DNA, just the CDR3 is kept, 42 bases in frame from base 1.

The chain employs TRBV4-1 and TRBJ1-1, with 7 bases in between that match TRBD1. The TCR sequence derives from a human donor in good health (CMV status not recorded). Some clones in this sample may be carry-over from other donors' samples. The sample consisted of cultured PBMCs, taken from culture after CMV antigen stimulation. The CDR3 reads CASSQAGGKTEAFF. The nucleotide sequence is given as TGCGCCAGCAGCCAAGCAGGGGGGAAAACTGAAGCTTTCTTT.